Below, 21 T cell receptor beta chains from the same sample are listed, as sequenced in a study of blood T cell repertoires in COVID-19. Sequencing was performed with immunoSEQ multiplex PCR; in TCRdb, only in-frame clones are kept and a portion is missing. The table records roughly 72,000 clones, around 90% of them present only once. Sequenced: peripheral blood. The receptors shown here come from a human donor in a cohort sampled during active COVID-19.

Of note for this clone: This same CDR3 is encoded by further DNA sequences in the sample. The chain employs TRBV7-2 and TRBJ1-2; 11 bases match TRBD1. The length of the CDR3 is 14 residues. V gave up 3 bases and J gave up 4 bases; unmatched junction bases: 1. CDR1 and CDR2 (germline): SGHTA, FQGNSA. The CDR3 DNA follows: TGTGCCAGCAGCTTGGACAGGGGGCCCTATGGCTACACCTTC. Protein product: CASSLDRGPYGYTF.

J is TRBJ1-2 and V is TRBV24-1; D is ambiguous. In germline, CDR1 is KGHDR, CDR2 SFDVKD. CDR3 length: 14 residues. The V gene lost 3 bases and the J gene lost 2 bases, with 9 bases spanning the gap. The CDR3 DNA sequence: TGTGCCACCAGTGATGCGGAAACCAACTATGGCTACACCTTC. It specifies CATSDAETNYGYTF.

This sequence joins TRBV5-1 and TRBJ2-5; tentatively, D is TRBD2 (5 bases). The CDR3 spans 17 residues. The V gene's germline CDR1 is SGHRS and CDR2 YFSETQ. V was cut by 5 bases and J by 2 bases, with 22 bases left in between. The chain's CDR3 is CASRELDGIRLQETQYF. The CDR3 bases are TGCGCCAGCAGAGAGTTGGACGGAATACGACTACAAGAGACCCAGTACTTC. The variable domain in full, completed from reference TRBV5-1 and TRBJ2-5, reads KAGVTQTPRYLIKTRGQQVTLSCSPISGHRSVSWYQQTPGQGLQFLFEYFSETQRNKGNFPGRFSGRQFSNSRSEMNVSTLELGDSALYLCASRELDGIRLQETQYFGPGTRLLVL.

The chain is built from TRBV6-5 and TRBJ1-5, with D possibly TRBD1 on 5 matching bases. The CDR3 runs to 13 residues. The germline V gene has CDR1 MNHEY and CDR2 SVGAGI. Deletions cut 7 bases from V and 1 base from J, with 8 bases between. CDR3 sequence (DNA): TGTGCCAGCATGGGGGGAAGCAATCAGCCCCAGCATTTT. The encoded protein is CASMGGSNQPQHF.

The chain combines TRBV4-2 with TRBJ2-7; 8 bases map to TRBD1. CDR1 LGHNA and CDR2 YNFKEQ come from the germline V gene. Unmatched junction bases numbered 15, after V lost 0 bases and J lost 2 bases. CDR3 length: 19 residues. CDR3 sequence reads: CASSQDHGSGDRRTYEQYF. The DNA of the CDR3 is TGTGCCAGCAGCCAAGATCATGGGTCTGGGGACAGGCGAACCTACGAGCAGTACTTC.

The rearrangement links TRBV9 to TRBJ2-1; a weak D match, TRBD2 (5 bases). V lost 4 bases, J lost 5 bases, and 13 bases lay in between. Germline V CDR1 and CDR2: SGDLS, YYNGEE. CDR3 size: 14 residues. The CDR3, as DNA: TGTGCCAGCAGCAAGCCGGGGAAACACAATGAGCAGTTCTTC. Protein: CASSKPGKHNEQFF.

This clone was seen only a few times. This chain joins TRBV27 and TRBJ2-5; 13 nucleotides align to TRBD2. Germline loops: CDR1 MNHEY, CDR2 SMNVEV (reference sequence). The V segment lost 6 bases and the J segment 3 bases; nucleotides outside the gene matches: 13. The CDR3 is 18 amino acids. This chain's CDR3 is CASSPHPRTSGGKETQYF. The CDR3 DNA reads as TGTGCCAGCAGCCCCCATCCTAGGACTAGCGGGGGAAAAGAGACCCAGTACTTC.

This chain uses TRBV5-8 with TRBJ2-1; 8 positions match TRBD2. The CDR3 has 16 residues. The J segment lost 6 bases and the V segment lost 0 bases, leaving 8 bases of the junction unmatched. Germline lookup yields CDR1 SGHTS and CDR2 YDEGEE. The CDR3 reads CASSLALTSGGNEQFF. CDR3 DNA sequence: TGTGCCAGCAGCTTGGCTTTAACTAGCGGCGGCAATGAGCAGTTCTTC.

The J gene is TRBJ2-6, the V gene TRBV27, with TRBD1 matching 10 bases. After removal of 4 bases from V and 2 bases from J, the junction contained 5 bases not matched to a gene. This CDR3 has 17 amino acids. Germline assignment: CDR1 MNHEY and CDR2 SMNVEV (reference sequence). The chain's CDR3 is CASSSPTGGAGANVLTF. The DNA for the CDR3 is TGTGCCAGCAGTTCACCGACAGGGGGCGCTGGGGCCAACGTCCTGACTTTC.

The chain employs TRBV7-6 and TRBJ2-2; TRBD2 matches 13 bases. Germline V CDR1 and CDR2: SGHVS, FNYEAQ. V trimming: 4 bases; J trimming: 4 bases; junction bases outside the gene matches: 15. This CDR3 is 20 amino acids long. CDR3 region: CASSSLRLAGGTPGTGELFF. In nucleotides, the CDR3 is TGTGCCAGCAGCTCCCTCCGACTAGCGGGGGGAACCCCGGGCACCGGGGAGCTGTTTTTT.

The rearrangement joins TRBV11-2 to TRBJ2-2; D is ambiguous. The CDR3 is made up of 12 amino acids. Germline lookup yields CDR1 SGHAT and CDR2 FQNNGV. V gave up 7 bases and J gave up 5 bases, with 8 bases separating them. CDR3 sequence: CASTVLTGELFF. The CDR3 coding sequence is TGTGCCAGCACCGTTTTGACCGGGGAGCTGTTTTTT.

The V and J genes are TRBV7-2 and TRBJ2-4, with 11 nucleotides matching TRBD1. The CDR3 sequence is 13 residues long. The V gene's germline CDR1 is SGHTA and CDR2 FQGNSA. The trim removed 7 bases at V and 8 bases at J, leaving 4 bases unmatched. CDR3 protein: CASTRTGGDIQYF. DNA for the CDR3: TGTGCCAGCACCAGGACAGGGGGCGACATTCAGTACTTC.

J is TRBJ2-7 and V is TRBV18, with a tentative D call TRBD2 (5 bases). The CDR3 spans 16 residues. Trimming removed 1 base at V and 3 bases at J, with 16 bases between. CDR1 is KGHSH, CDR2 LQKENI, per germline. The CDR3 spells CASSPRSQAAVYEQYF. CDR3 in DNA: TGTGCCAGCTCACCACGAAGTCAGGCAGCGGTCTACGAGCAGTACTTC.

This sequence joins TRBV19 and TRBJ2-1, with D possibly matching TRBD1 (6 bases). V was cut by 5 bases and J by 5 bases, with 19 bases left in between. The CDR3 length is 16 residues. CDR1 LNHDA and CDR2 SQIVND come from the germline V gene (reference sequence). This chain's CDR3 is CASSPHWGRGHNEQFF. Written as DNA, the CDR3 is TGTGCCAGTAGTCCCCACTGGGGGCGAGGCCACAATGAGCAGTTCTTC.

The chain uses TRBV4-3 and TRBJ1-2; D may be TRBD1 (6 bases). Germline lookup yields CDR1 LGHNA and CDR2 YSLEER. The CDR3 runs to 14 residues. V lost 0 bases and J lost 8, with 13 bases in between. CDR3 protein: CASSQEEGTRGYTF. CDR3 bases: TGCGCCAGCAGCCAAGAAGAGGGGACACGCGGCTACACCTTC.

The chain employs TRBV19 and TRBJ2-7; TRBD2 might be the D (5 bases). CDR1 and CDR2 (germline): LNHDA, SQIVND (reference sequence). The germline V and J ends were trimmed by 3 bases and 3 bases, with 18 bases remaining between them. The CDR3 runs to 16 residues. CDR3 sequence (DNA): TGTGCCAGTAGTATCGGTGGGAGTAACCCCTACTACGAGCAGTACTTC. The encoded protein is CASSIGGSNPYYEQYF. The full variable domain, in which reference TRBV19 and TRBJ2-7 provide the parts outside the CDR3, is DGGITQSPKYLFRKEGQNVTLSCEQNLNHDAMYWYRQDPGQGLRLIYYSQIVNDFQKGDIAEGYSVSREKKESFPLTVTSAQKNPTAFYLCASSIGGSNPYYEQYFGPGTRLTVT.

The CDR3 spells CASSADRPYGGETQYF. The CDR3 region has the DNA TGTGCCAGCAGTGCGGACAGACCCTACGGTGGAGAGACCCAGTACTTC. The rearrangement uses TRBV2 and TRBJ2-5; TRBD1 is a possible D gene (6 bases). V was trimmed by 4 bases and J by 4 bases, leaving 19 bases between them. Germline V gene data show CDR1 as SNHLY and CDR2 as FYNNEI. The CDR3 totals 16 residues.

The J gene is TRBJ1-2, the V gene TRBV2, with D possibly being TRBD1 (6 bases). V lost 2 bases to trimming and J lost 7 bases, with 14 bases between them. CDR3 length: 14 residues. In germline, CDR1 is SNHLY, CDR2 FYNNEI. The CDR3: CASSERQVAGGYTF. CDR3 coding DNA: TGTGCCAGCAGTGAACGACAGGTCGCCGGTGGCTACACCTTC.

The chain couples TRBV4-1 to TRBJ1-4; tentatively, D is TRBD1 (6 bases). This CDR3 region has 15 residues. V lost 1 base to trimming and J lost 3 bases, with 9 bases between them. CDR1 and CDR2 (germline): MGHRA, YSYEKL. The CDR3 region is CASSQGTVANEKLFF. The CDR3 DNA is TGCGCCAGCAGCCAAGGGACAGTTGCTAATGAAAAACTGTTTTTT.

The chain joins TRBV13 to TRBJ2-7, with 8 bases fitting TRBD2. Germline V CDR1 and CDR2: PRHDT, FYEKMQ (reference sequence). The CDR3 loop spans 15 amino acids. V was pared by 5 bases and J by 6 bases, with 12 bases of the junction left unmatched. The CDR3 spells CASSGPGLEESEQYF. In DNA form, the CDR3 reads TGTGCCAGCAGCGGCCCGGGACTAGAAGAGTCCGAGCAGTACTTC.

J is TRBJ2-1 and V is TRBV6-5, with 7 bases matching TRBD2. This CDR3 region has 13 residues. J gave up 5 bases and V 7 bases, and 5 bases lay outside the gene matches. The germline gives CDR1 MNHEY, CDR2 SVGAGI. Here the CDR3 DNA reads TGTGCCAGCACTAGCGGTCTGGACAATGAGCAGTTCTTC. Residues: CASTSGLDNEQFF.